These 4 T cell receptor beta chains were all obtained from the same sample, sequenced in a study of blood T cell repertoires in COVID-19. The data were produced by immunoSEQ multiplex PCR, yet TCRdb's version contains in-frame clones alone and is incomplete. The table lists more than 300,000 clones, 87% of them singletons, with about 6% in the top ten. Sequenced material: peripheral blood. The origin of the receptors is a woman aged 45-65 years with COVID-19, enrolled during active disease.

This rearrangement joins TRBV6-2 or TRBV6-3 to TRBJ1-2; possibly TRBD1 for D (6 bases). Germline values: CDR1 MNHEY, CDR2 SVGEGT. The V and J ends lost 5 bases and 4 bases respectively, with 17 bases between them. This CDR3 spans 15 amino acids. The CDR3 here is CASSESDRSSYGYTF. The CDR3 bases are TGTGCCAGCAGTGAGTCTGACAGGTCATCCTATGGCTACACCTTC.

In its sample, this clone was seen a few times. The rearrangement links TRBV27 to TRBJ2-1; D not resolved. V gave up 4 bases and J gave up 2 bases, with 9 bases separating them. Germline assignment: CDR1 MNHEY and CDR2 SMNVEV (reference sequence). The CDR3 has 14 residues. This CDR3 is CASSSPNTYNEQFF. DNA for the CDR3: TGTGCCAGCAGTTCCCCGAACACCTACAATGAGCAGTTCTTC.

This sequence joins TRBV6-5 and TRBJ2-7; D is perhaps TRBD2 (6 bases). V dropped 6 bases and J dropped 5 bases, with 14 bases sitting between them. Germline V gene data show CDR1 as MNHEY and CDR2 as SVGAGI. The length of the CDR3 is 13 residues. CDR3 bases: TGTGCCAGCAGATTGGCGGGGATCCACGAGCAGTACTTC. Translation gives CASRLAGIHEQYF.

The chain has TRBV7-2 and TRBJ1-3; TRBD1 matches 7 bases. Germline V gene sequence: CDR1 SGHTA, CDR2 FQGNSA. The CDR3 has 15 residues. After removal of 6 bases from V and 7 bases from J, the junction contained 12 bases not matched to a gene. The CDR3 sequence: CASRHPGQSSNTIYF. Here the CDR3 DNA reads TGTGCCAGCAGGCATCCGGGACAGAGTAGTAACACCATATATTTT.